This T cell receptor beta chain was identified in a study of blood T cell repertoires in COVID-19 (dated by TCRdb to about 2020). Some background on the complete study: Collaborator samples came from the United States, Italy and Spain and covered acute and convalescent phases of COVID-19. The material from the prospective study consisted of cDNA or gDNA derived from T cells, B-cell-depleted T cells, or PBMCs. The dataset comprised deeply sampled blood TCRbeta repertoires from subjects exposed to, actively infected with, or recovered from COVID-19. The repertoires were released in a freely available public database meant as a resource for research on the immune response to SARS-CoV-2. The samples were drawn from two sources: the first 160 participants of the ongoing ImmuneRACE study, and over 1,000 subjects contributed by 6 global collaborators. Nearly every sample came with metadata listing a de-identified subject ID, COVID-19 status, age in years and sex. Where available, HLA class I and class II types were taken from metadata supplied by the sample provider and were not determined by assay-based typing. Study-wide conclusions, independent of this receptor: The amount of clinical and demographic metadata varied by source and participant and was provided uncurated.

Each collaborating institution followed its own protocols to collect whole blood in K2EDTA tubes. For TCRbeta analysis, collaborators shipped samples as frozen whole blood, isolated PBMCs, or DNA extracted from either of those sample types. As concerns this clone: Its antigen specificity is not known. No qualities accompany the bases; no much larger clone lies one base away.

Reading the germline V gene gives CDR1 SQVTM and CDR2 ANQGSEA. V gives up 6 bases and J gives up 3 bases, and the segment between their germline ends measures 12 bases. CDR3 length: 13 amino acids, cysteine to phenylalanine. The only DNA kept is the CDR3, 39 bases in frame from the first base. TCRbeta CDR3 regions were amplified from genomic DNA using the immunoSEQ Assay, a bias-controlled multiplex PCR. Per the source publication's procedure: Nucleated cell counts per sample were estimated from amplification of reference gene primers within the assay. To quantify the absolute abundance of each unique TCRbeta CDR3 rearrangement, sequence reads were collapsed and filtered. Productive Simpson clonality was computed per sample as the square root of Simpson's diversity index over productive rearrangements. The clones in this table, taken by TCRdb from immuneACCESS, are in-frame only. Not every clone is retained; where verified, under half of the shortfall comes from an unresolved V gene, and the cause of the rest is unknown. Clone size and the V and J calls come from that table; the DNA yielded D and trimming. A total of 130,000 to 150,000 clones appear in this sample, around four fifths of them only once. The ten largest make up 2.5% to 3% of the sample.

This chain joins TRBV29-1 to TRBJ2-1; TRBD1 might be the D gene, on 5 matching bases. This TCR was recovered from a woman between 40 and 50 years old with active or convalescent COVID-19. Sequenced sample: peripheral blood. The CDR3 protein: CSVAIDSYNEQFF. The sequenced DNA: TGCAGCGTAGCGATTGACAGCTACAATGAGCAGTTCTTC.